Below are 15 T cell receptor beta chains sequenced from a single sample in a study of technical replicates of blood from a handful of donors. Here immunoSEQ multiplex PCR was the method, and the copy in TCRdb shows in-frame clones only, minus some. The sample has approximately 73,000 clones; about 95% are singletons. Sequences were obtained from T cells isolated from PBMCs. The source of these receptors is a human donor in good health.

In this sample, this clone turned up once. The chain is built from TRBV10-3 and TRBJ1-1; 7 bases agree with TRBD1. Germline V gene sequence: CDR1 ENHRY, CDR2 SYGVKD. V shed 5 bases, J shed 3 bases, and the junction held 9 bases outside the gene matches. This CDR3 is 15 amino acids long. The CDR3 loop is CAISHNRQGDTEAFF. For the CDR3, the DNA is TGTGCCATCAGTCATAACCGACAGGGTGACACTGAAGCTTTCTTT.

CDR3: CATSRDEGKYEQYF. The CDR3 region has the DNA TGTGCCACCAGCAGAGACGAGGGCAAGTACGAGCAGTACTTC. The chain combines TRBV15 with TRBJ2-7; perhaps TRBD2 as D (5 bases). This CDR3 contains 14 residues. Trimming took off 0 bases at V and 4 bases at J, with 10 bases between the two ends. Germline-derived CDR1 and CDR2 are LNHNV and YYDKDF (reference sequence).

V gene TRBV6-5 combines with J gene TRBJ2-5; possible D gene TRBD2, 6 bases. The CDR3 spans 13 residues. Germline CDR1 and CDR2: MNHEY and SVGAGI. Trimming removed 2 bases from V and 2 bases from J, with 6 bases in between. CDR3 sequence (DNA): TGTGCCAGCAGTTACGGGACTCAAGAGACCCAGTACTTC. This gives the protein CASSYGTQETQYF.

The chain employs TRBV5-1 and TRBJ2-7; D possibly corresponds to TRBD1 (5 bases). This CDR3 spans 15 amino acids. Trimming took off 2 bases at V and 7 bases at J, with 19 bases between the two ends. The V gene's germline CDR1 is SGHRS and CDR2 YFSETQ. CDR3 bases: TGCGCCAGCAGCTTAGGGGTGGACAATTCGGAAGAGCAGTACTTC. Translation gives CASSLGVDNSEEQYF.

This clone was counted a single time. The gene calls are TRBV19 and TRBJ1-5; 8 bases are a match to TRBD1. Trimming at V came to 1 base and at J to 7 bases, leaving 12 bases not matched to a gene. Germline V CDR1 and CDR2: LNHDA, SQIVND (reference sequence). This CDR3 is built from 17 residues. DNA of the CDR3: TGTGCCAGTAGTATAGTTAGTAAAGGACAGGGATGGCAGCCCCAGCATTTT. As protein: CASSIVSKGQGWQPQHF.

The genes are TRBV29-1 and TRBJ2-5; D might be TRBD1 (6 bases). V was clipped by 8 bases and J by 5 bases, with 18 bases between them. Germline V gene sequence: CDR1 SQVTM, CDR2 ANQGSEA. The CDR3 contains 13 residues. The CDR3 loop reads CSQYTGTSETQYF. The CDR3 coding sequence is TGCAGCCAGTATACAGGGACAAGTGAGACCCAGTACTTC.

The gene calls are TRBV7-9 and TRBJ2-7, with TRBD1 as a possible D gene (6 bases). This CDR3 spans 15 amino acids. The V and J ends lost 0 bases and 5 bases respectively, with 14 bases between them. Germline CDR1 SEHNR, CDR2 FQNEAQ (reference sequence). CDR3 DNA sequence: TGTGCCAGCAGCTTAGCGGGAATTTGGGGGCACGAGCAGTACTTC. Translated: CASSLAGIWGHEQYF.

This clone was observed a handful of times. The V and J genes are TRBV10-2 and TRBJ1-5, with TRBD1 matching over 8 bases. The CDR3 is made up of 13 amino acids. Per germline, CDR1 WSHSY and CDR2 SAAADI. Trimming cost V 7 bases and J 6 bases; bases outside gene matches: 5. CDR3 amino acids: CASMDREAQPQHF. The DNA for the CDR3 is TGCGCCAGCATGGACAGGGAGGCTCAGCCCCAGCATTTT.

The V and J genes are TRBV18 and TRBJ1-5; tentative D call: TRBD1 (5 bases). Germline V gene data show CDR1 as KGHSH and CDR2 as LQKENI. V lost 3 bases, J lost 5 bases, and 14 bases lay in between. The CDR3 runs to 15 residues. The CDR3 region is CASSPEQVMDQPQHF. CDR3 nucleotides: TGTGCCAGCTCACCGGAACAGGTCATGGATCAGCCCCAGCATTTT.

The chain joins TRBV19 to TRBJ2-2, with unresolved D. CDR1 and CDR2 (germline): LNHDA, SQIVND (reference sequence). There are 12 residues in the CDR3. The V gene lost 8 bases and the J gene lost 2 bases, with 6 bases spanning the gap. CDR3 coding DNA: TGTGCCAGTTACAGAAACACCGGGGAGCTGTTTTTT. Translation: CASYRNTGELFF.

The V and J genes are TRBV29-1 and TRBJ1-1; TRBD1 agrees at 7 bases. Trimming took 5 bases from V and 2 from J; bases not matched to a gene: 11. CDR1 and CDR2 from the germline V gene are SQVTM and ANQGSEA. CDR3 length equals 15 residues. This CDR3 is CSVRTGTVVNTEAFF. The CDR3 DNA follows: TGCAGCGTTCGGACCGGGACAGTGGTTAACACTGAAGCTTTCTTT.

This rearrangement joins TRBV29-1 to TRBJ2-5, with unresolved D. Germline V gene lookup returns CDR1 SQVTM and CDR2 ANQGSEA. V shed 6 bases and J shed 7 bases, with 21 bases lying between them. The CDR3 is 14 residues long. The CDR3 protein is CSVAQAESSGTQYF. Here the CDR3 DNA reads TGCAGCGTCGCTCAGGCTGAAAGCAGTGGGACCCAGTACTTC. Combining the CDR3 with reference TRBV29-1 and TRBJ2-5 gives the whole variable domain SAVISQKPSRDICQRGTSLTIQCQVDSQVTMMFWYRQQPGQSLTLIATANQGSEATYESGFVIDKFPISRPNLTFSTLTVSNMSPEDSSIYLCSVAQAESSGTQYFGPGTRLLVL.

This chain links TRBV6-6 with TRBJ2-3; possibly TRBD1 for D (5 bases). This CDR3 comprises 15 residues. V was shortened by 1 base and J by 4 bases, with 12 bases between the two germline ends. CDR1 and CDR2 (germline): MNHNY, SVGAGI (reference sequence). The CDR3 nucleotides read TGTGCCAGCAGTTACTTACAGGTGGCTGCAGATACGCAGTATTTT. This translates into CASSYLQVAADTQYF.

V is TRBV11-2 and J is TRBJ1-1; D ambiguous. The germline V and J ends were trimmed by 1 base and 3 bases, with 6 bases remaining between them. Germline V CDR1 and CDR2: SGHAT, FQNNGV. The CDR3 totals 13 residues. The CDR3 region is CASSLVRDTEAFF. In DNA form, the CDR3 reads TGTGCCAGCAGCTTAGTGCGGGACACTGAAGCTTTCTTT. Full variable domain (missing parts from reference TRBV11-2 and TRBJ1-1): EAGVAQSPRYKIIEKRQSVAFWCNPISGHATLYWYQQILGQGPKLLIQFQNNGVVDDSQLPKDRFSAERLKGVDSTLKIQPAKLEDSAVYLCASSLVRDTEAFFGQGTRLTVV.

Only one count was recorded for this clone. The CDR3 sequence: CASSYKLANEQFF. The CDR3 DNA reads as TGTGCCAGCAGTTACAAGTTAGCCAATGAGCAGTTCTTC. The V call is TRBV6-5, the J call TRBJ2-1; no definite D call. The V gene's germline CDR1 is MNHEY and CDR2 SVGAGI. This CDR3 spans 13 amino acids. The V end was cut by 2 bases, the J end by 6 bases, with 8 bases between.